The present T cell receptor beta chain was sequenced within a study of shared clonotypes between healthy human individuals. Assay used: immunoSEQ multiplex PCR; TCRdb lists only in-frame clones, some missing. Of around 480,000 clones in the sample, 75% to 80% were seen once. V dropped 5 bases and J dropped 3 bases, with 7 bases sitting between them. Germline-derived CDR1 and CDR2 are SEHNR and FQNEAQ (reference sequence). CDR3 length: 12 amino acids. Genomic DNA, for the unsorted samples, came from about 90 million PBMCs. The chain uses TRBV7-9 and TRBJ1-2; D is perhaps TRBD1 (6 bases). The sequence was collected from a woman aged 40 to 55 in good health. Some clones in this sample may be carry-over from other donors' samples. The sequenced material came from PBMCs. This CDR3 reads CASSRQDYGYTF. The CDR3 bases are TGTGCCAGCAGCCGACAGGACTATGGCTACACCTTC.